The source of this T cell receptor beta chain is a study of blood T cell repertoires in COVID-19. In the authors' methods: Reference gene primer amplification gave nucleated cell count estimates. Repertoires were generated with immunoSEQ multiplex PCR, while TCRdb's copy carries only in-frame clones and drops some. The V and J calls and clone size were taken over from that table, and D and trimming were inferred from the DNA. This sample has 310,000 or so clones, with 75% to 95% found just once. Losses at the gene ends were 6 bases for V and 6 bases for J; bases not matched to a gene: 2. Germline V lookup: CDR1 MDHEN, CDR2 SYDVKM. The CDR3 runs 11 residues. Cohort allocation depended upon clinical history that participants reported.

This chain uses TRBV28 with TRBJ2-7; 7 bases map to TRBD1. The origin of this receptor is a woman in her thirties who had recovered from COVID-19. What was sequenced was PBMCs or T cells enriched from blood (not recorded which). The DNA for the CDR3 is TGTGCCAGCAGGGCAGGGGGCGAGCAGTACTTC. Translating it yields CASRAGGEQYF.